This T cell receptor beta chain stems from a study of shared clonotypes between healthy human individuals (dated by TCRdb to about 2020). For context, the study as a whole: The cohort comprised a couple of women and a few men aged 18 to 49 years. To estimate repertoire size and how much clonotype sharing occurs between individuals, the study deeply sequenced the blood TCR repertoires of five healthy adults. To increase sequencing depth and limit assay-specific biases, different laboratories used diverse techniques to prepare libraries and sequence TCR repertoires. Per donor, leukapheresis produced somewhere between about 0.8 and 9 billion PBMCs. For each donor, CD4 naive and CD4 memory were each given three plates, CD8 naive was given two plates, and CD8 memory was given one plate. Findings and caveats that apply to the study as a whole: Incomplete sequencing was indicated by rarefaction of sorted-subset datasets, despite the large sequencing depth. Larger estimated clonotype richness was generally found for naive subsets than for memory subsets. The small number of donors limited the genetic and exposure-history diversity represented. Pairwise subsampling indicated that sequencing depth was expected to affect the degree of clonotype sharing among donors. Only blood was sampled, and tissue TCR repertoires likely differ from those in blood. About 4.5% of naive CD4, around 3.5% of naive CD8, 2.3% of memory CD4, and over 0.35% of memory CD8 clonotypes were shared across four donors. Compared with non-shared clonotypes, clonotypes shared by all four sorted-subset donors had higher generation probabilities.

Concerning this clone itself: It lacks a known antigen. No much larger clone is present one base from it, and per-base qualities are unavailable.

TCR CDR3 regions were amplified from genomic DNA by multiplex PCR using the deep immunoSEQ assay. For each cell subset, the extracted genomic DNA was distributed evenly across all wells of several immunoSEQ 96-well plates, and each plate served as one replicate. For sorted subsets, 150 to 250 ng genomic DNA, equal to about 30,000 T cell genomes, was loaded into each replicate PCR. Purified libraries were measured with a Qubit 3.0 fluorometer, size-checked on a Bioanalyzer 2100, and measured again with the KAPA Library Quantification kit. A separate single-read 150-cycle Illumina NextSeq 550 flow cell was used to sequence each immunoSEQ 96-well plate. In the paper's pipeline: Because the immunoSEQ output held only junctional sequences and lacked quality scores, the filtering could not match the filtering applied to full-length reads. Sequences were annotated with PyIR, a Python wrapper for IgBLAST v1.9, using IMGT germline references to assign V/J genes and CDR3. Reads with weak V/J assignments (E-value above 1e-6), missing CDR3, stop codons, out-of-frame junctions, or ambiguous translated residues were removed. V3J clonotypes were defined as sequences sharing the same inferred V gene, J gene, and CDR3 amino acid sequence. Percentage overlap between repertoires was calculated by dividing the number of shared unique clonotypes by the size of the smaller repertoire. Three approaches were used to assess repertoire richness: RTK rarefaction, the Chao1 estimator, and Recon v2.1 estimates of unobserved clonotypes. Generation probabilities were computed with OLGA for all TCRbeta clonotypes obtained by the gDNA method from four donors. TCRdb's version of the immuneACCESS table is confined to in-frame rearrangements and falls short of the full clone set. An unresolved V gene accounts for under half of the shortfall where checked; the remainder is of unknown origin. V and J calls plus clone size are reproduced from that table; the DNA served to infer D and trimming. This sample lists about 1 million clones; approximately 70% were detected once. The top ten constitute about 1.5% of the sample.

Germline trimming: 9 bases from V, 6 bases from J; junction bases outside gene matches: 13. Including the terminal cysteine and phenylalanine, the CDR3 comprises 15 residues. The DNA shown is the 45-base CDR3, in frame from base 1. Via the germline V gene (reference sequence), CDR1 is SGHNT and CDR2 YYREEE. The donors were healthy, HIV-negative adults who had no recently reported acute infections or vaccinations. All donors were Caucasian adults living in Nashville, Tennessee, USA. CD4+ T cells were enriched by magnetic negative selection; naive cells were then positively selected on CD45RA, and the negative fraction formed the memory subset. Blood was collected by leukapheresis, and PBMCs were isolated by Ficoll-Histopaque density gradient centrifugation and then cryopreserved in liquid nitrogen vapor phase. Analytical flow cytometry was used to check the purity and quantity of every magnetically sorted T cell population. Genomic DNA was isolated from every sorted fraction and measured by UV absorbance on a Nanodrop 2000c.

This clonotype originated in a man aged 18 to 29 in good health. This sequence uses TRBV5-4 and TRBJ2-7, with 12 bases in between that match TRBD2. Sequenced: memory CD4+ T cells sorted from blood. The cell subset or site label of this sample denotes: CD45RA-negative fraction. The bases read TGTGCCATGGGACCGACTAGCGGGAGATCTGGCGAGCAGTACTTC. It translates to CAMGPTSGRSGEQYF.